One and the same sample provided the 23 T cell receptor beta chains below, sequenced in a study of T cells in Graves' hyperthyroidism and ophthalmopathy. There were TCR beta CDR3 regions amplified from RNA transcripts. The study used the HTBI primer set for a first-round RT-PCR of the TCR CDR3. Each CDR3 protein is one row after TCRdb ran MiXCR on the multiplex PCR reads. Of fewer than 250,000 distinct CDR3 sequences listed, around 25% are singletons. Sample: blood. The source is a woman aged 35 to 49 with Graves' ophthalmopathy.

In this sample, this clonotype turned up many times. The V gene is TRBV19, the J gene TRBJ1-5; tentatively, D is TRBD1 (5 bases). Deletions cut 6 bases from V and 6 bases from J, with 15 bases between. CDR3 length equals 14 residues. Germline-derived CDR1 and CDR2 are LNHDA and SQIVND (reference sequence). DNA for the CDR3: TGTGCCAGTAGCCTCGCAGGGAACGGTCAGCCCCAGCATTTT. It is translated as CASSLAGNGQPQHF.

This clonotype was picked up many times. The V and J genes are TRBV11-2 and TRBJ2-7; TRBD2 aligns across 7 bases. Per the germline V gene, CDR1 is SGHAT and CDR2 is FQNNGV. This CDR3 contains 14 residues. Unmatched junction bases numbered 7, after V lost 1 base and J lost 7 bases. The CDR3, as DNA: TGTGCCAGCAGCTTAGGGGCAGGACTAGGGGAGCAGTACTTC. Translating gives CASSLGAGLGEQYF. Using reference TRBV11-2 and TRBJ2-7 for the parts outside the CDR3, the full variable domain is EAGVAQSPRYKIIEKRQSVAFWCNPISGHATLYWYQQILGQGPKLLIQFQNNGVVDDSQLPKDRFSAERLKGVDSTLKIQPAKLEDSAVYLCASSLGAGLGEQYFGPGTRLTVT.

V and J are TRBV6-2 or TRBV6-3 and TRBJ1-2, with D tentatively TRBD1 (6 bases). Germline values: CDR1 MNHEY, CDR2 SVGEGT. The CDR3 has 13 amino acids. V lost 5 bases and J 8 bases, leaving 15 bases between the germline ends. CDR3 in amino acids: CASSHREESGYTF. CDR3 DNA: TGTGCCAGCAGTCACAGGGAAGAGAGCGGCTACACCTTC.

This clonotype occurred many times. The chain recombines TRBV28 with TRBJ2-7; the match to TRBD2 covers 13 bases. The CDR3 covers 17 residues. Unmatched junction bases numbered 5, after V lost 3 bases and J lost 0 bases. CDR1 MDHEN and CDR2 SYDVKM come from the germline V gene. DNA of the CDR3: TGTGCCAGCAGTTTTGGGACTAGCGGGGCTAGCTCCTACGAGCAGTACTTC. Translating it yields CASSFGTSGASSYEQYF.

This clonotype was counted ten times or more. The chain couples TRBV10-3 to TRBJ2-7; 7 positions agree with TRBD2. Germline V gene data show CDR1 as ENHRY and CDR2 as SYGVKD. The V segment lost 5 bases and the J segment 7 bases; nucleotides outside the gene matches: 8. The CDR3 is 13 residues long. CDR3 DNA sequence: TGTGCCATCAGTCCTCGGGAGGCAGGTGAGCAGTACTTC. This gives the protein CAISPREAGEQYF.

V gene TRBV24-1 combines with J gene TRBJ2-6; D is undetermined. Trimming removed 9 bases from V and 0 bases from J, with 23 bases in between. This CDR3 contains 19 residues. CDR1 and CDR2 from the germline V gene are KGHDR and SFDVKD. Here the CDR3 reads CATLPDEQVHFSGANVLTF. CDR3 in DNA: TGTGCCACCCTCCCAGATGAGCAGGTCCACTTCTCTGGGGCCAACGTCCTGACTTTC.

This clonotype appeared many times. This chain links TRBV2 with TRBJ2-6, with a tentative D call TRBD1 (5 bases). The CDR3 contains 16 residues. Trimming removed 7 bases from V and 2 bases from J, with 15 bases in between. Germline-derived CDR1 and CDR2 are SNHLY and FYNNEI. The CDR3 spells CASTEAVRAGANVLTF. The CDR3 DNA reads as TGTGCCAGCACCGAGGCAGTCAGGGCTGGGGCCAACGTCCTGACTTTC.

This clonotype has ten or more counts. The genes are TRBV15 and TRBJ2-7; perhaps TRBD1 as D (6 bases). V shed 0 bases and J shed 6 bases, with 15 bases lying between them. This CDR3 spans 15 amino acids. Germline lookup yields CDR1 LNHNV and CDR2 YYDKDF (reference sequence). The CDR3 DNA is TGTGCCACCAGCAGAGATCTCACAGGGTGGGGCGAGCAGTACTTC. It specifies CATSRDLTGWGEQYF.

This clonotype came up many times. The chain combines TRBV28 with TRBJ1-5; D gene unclear. This CDR3 contains 17 residues. Germline CDR1 reads MDHEN; CDR2 reads SYDVKM. Trimming removed 3 bases from V and 0 bases from J, with 15 bases in between. The CDR3 here is CASSFPLADYSNQPQHF. CDR3 in DNA: TGTGCCAGCAGTTTCCCCCTTGCTGATTATAGCAATCAGCCCCAGCATTTT.

Ten or more counts support this clonotype. The chain is built from TRBV11-2 and TRBJ1-2; a possible D gene is TRBD1 (5 bases). Trimming cost V 3 bases and J 6 bases, with 11 bases left between them. There are 13 residues in the CDR3. Germline V CDR1 and CDR2: SGHAT, FQNNGV. The CDR3 is CASSFTGEDGYTF. CDR3 nucleotide sequence: TGTGCCAGCAGCTTTACAGGAGAAGATGGCTACACCTTC.

This clonotype was observed at least ten times. The chain combines TRBV27 with TRBJ2-7, with 7 bases lining up with TRBD1. CDR3 length: 13 residues. CDR1 and CDR2 from the germline V gene are MNHEY and SMNVEV (reference sequence). The junction had 4 bases not matched to a gene; V was cut back by 4 bases and J by 4 bases. The CDR3 region has the DNA TGTGCCAGCAGTTCCCAGACAGGGTACGAGCAGTACTTC. Protein product: CASSSQTGYEQYF.

This chain uses TRBV20-1 with TRBJ2-5; D unresolved. Per germline, CDR1 DFQATT and CDR2 SNEGSKA (reference sequence). Trimming took 4 bases from V and 0 from J, leaving 6 bases between them. The CDR3 spans 12 residues. CDR3 loop: CSAIGYQETQYF. CDR3 in DNA: TGCAGTGCTATAGGCTACCAAGAGACCCAGTACTTC.

This clonotype was detected once. The gene calls are TRBV6-1 and TRBJ1-2, with TRBD1 identical over 8 bases. The germline CDR1 and CDR2 sequences are MNHNS and SASEGT. The CDR3 runs 14 residues. V shed 6 bases and J 4 bases; nucleotides not matched to a gene: 7. The CDR3 DNA sequence: TGTGCCAGCAGCAAGGACAGGGCGACCTATGGCTACACCTTC. Translation gives CASSKDRATYGYTF.

Worth noting for this clonotype: A read error may account for a junction end that differs from germline. This chain joins TRBV28 and TRBJ2-7, with D uncertain. The CDR3 is made up of 14 amino acids. CDR1 MDHEN and CDR2 SYDVKM come from the germline V gene. This chain's CDR3 is CASSLIGQLYEQCF. The CDR3 nucleotides read TGTGCCAGCAGTTTAATCGGCCAGCTCTACGAGCAGTGCTTC.

The gene calls are TRBV7-2 and TRBJ2-7; 10 bases line up with TRBD2. J lost 3 bases, V lost 4 bases, and 3 bases had no gene match. CDR3 length: 14 amino acids. Germline CDR1 SGHTA, CDR2 FQGNSA. CDR3 DNA: TGTGCCAGCAGCTCCTGGACTAGCGGCTACGAGCAGTACTTC. Translating it yields CASSSWTSGYEQYF. Full variable domain (missing parts from reference TRBV7-2 and TRBJ2-7): GAGVSQSPSNKVTEKGKDVELRCDPISGHTALYWYRQSLGQGLEFLIYFQGNSAPDKSGLPSDRFSAERTGGSVSTLTIQRTQQEDSAVYLCASSSWTSGYEQYFGPGTRLTVT.

In this sample, this clonotype turned up once. The chain employs TRBV12-3 or TRBV12-4 and TRBJ2-7, with 10 nucleotides matching TRBD2. This CDR3 contains 16 residues. The J segment lost 2 bases and the V segment lost 6 bases, leaving 10 bases of the junction unmatched. This CDR3 is CASSSQTSGLAYEQYF. CDR3 coding DNA: TGTGCCAGCAGCTCGCAGACTAGCGGGTTAGCCTACGAGCAGTACTTC.

The CDR3 reads CASSPNQALEAFF. The CDR3 DNA is TGTGCCAGCAGTCCGAACCAGGCCCTTGAAGCTTTCTTT. The genes are TRBV12-3 or TRBV12-4 and TRBJ1-1; no firm D call. CDR3 length: 13 residues. The V end lost 5 bases, the J end lost 7 bases, and 14 bases lay between the germline ends.

In this sample, this clonotype turned up many times. A much larger clone lies a single base off, so this may be a read error. This CDR3 is missing its conserved last phenylalanine or tryptophan, likely due to a read error. The chain carries TRBV24-1 and TRBJ1-5, with a possible D match to TRBD1 (5 bases). This CDR3 contains 14 residues. V was trimmed by 3 bases and J by 4 bases, leaving 9 bases between them. Germline lookup yields CDR1 KGHDR and CDR2 SFDVKD. The CDR3 region is CATSDRPGNQPQHS. The CDR3 region has the DNA TGTGCCACCAGTGATCGACCAGGGAATCAGCCCCAGCATTCT.

In its sample, this clonotype was seen many times. The V call is TRBV10-3, the J call TRBJ2-7; 8 nucleotides align to TRBD1. CDR1 and CDR2 (germline): ENHRY, SYGVKD. The trim removed 5 bases at V and 4 bases at J, leaving 7 bases unmatched. This CDR3 contains 14 residues. CDR3 sequence reads: CAISQGQVRYEQYF. CDR3 coding DNA: TGTGCCATCAGTCAGGGACAGGTACGGTACGAGCAGTACTTC.

The sample holds many counts of this clonotype. The J gene is TRBJ2-5, the V gene TRBV7-9, with D possibly matching TRBD2 (5 bases). Germline V gives CDR1 SEHNR, CDR2 FQNEAQ (reference sequence). The CDR3 totals 14 residues. V dropped 6 bases and J dropped 5 bases, with 16 bases sitting between them. The chain's CDR3 is CASRPYTPGETQYF. The CDR3 DNA reads TGTGCCAGCAGACCGTACACTCCGGGGGAGACCCAGTACTTC.

This clonotype appeared many times. V is TRBV27 and J is TRBJ1-1, with D hard to call. With 2 bases removed from V and 1 base from J, the gap between germline ends came to 8 bases. This CDR3 has 14 residues. The germline gives CDR1 MNHEY, CDR2 SMNVEV (reference sequence). The CDR3 loop reads CASSLDGPNTEAFF. CDR3 DNA: TGTGCCAGCAGTTTAGACGGCCCGAACACTGAAGCTTTCTTT.

This chain connects TRBV6-5 to TRBJ2-7; D is unresolved. CDR1 and CDR2 from the germline V gene are MNHEY and SVGAGI. The germline V and J ends were trimmed by 0 bases and 7 bases, with 16 bases remaining between them. There are 15 residues in the CDR3. The CDR3 region is CASSYSRAPRWEQYF. The CDR3 region has the DNA TGTGCCAGCAGTTACTCCCGGGCCCCGCGGTGGGAGCAGTACTTC.

This clonotype has at least ten counts. This is likely a read error, given that the CDR3 carries no conserved phenylalanine or tryptophan at its end. The limits of the CDR3 on the DNA are not certain, so only TCRdb's listed CDR3 is given. CDR3 amino acids: CASSYGEGTSLI. The rearrangement uses TRBV6-5 and TRBJ2-7; TRBD2, the D gene given by the table, was not confirmed from the DNA. The CDR3 is 12 amino acids long, termini counted. Per the germline V gene, CDR1 is MNHEY and CDR2 is SVGAGI.